The T cell receptor (beta chain) described here comes from a study of cytomegalovirus exposure and HLA in healthy donors. General study points: Reports state that TCR beta sequences accurately predicted most subjects' HLA-A and HLA-B alleles.

Turning to this clone: Its specificity is not known.

The primer mix had 60 Vbeta and 13 Jbeta primers. Repertoires were generated with immunoSEQ multiplex PCR, while TCRdb's copy carries only in-frame clones and drops some. This table has more than 75,000 clones, roughly 73% appearing once. The CDR3 has 15 amino acids. In germline, CDR1 is LGHNA, CDR2 YNFKEQ. Trimming cost V 1 base and J 2 bases; bases outside gene matches: 4. The sequence came from a woman in her forties in good health and CMV-seronegative. V gene TRBV4-2 combines with J gene TRBJ1-2; 7 nucleotides agree with TRBD1. The sequenced sample was PBMCs. CDR3: CASSQVEGQNYGYTF. In DNA, the CDR3 is TGTGCCAGCAGCCAAGTAGAGGGACAGAACTATGGCTACACCTTC.